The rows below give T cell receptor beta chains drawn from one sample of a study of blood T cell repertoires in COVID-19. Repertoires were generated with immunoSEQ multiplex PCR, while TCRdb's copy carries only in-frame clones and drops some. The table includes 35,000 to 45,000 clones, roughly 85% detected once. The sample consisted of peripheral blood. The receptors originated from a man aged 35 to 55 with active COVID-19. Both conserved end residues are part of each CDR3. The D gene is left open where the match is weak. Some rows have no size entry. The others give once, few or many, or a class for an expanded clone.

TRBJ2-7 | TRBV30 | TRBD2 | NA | TGTGCCTGTAGCCCCGGGACTAGTAGGAGGGTTAGCTCCTACGAGCAGTACTTC | CACSPGTSRRVSSYEQYF
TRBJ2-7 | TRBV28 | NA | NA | TGTGCCAGCAGCATCTTACGAGGGCCCTACGAGCAGTACTTC | CASSILRGPYEQYF
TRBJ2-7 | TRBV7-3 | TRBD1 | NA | TGTGCCAGCAGCCCATCCCACAGGGGGCCCGAGCAGTACTTC | CASSPSHRGPEQYF
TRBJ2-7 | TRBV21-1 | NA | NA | TGTGCCAGCAGCAAGCCCGCCCTCTTCTACTCCTACGAGCAGTACTTC | CASSKPALFYSYEQYF
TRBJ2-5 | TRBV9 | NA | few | TGTGCCAGCAGCGATGGCGGGATGCGGACCCAGTACTTC | CASSDGGMRTQYF
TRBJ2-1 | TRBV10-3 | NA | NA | TGTGCCATCAGTGAGTCGGTGGGAGGTCAGAATGAGCAGTTCTTC | CAISESVGGQNEQFF
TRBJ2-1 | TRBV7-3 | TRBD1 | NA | TGTGCCAGCAGCTCAGACAGGGAACGGGAGCAGTTCTTC | CASSSDREREQFF
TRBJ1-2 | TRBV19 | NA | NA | TGTGCCACCTATACAGGGAACTATGGCTACACCTTC | CATYTGNYGYTF
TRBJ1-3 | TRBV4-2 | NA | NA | TGTGCCACCTCGACAGGTTTGCCTTCTGGAAACACCATATATTTT | CATSTGLPSGNTIYF
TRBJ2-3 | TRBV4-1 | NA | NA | TGCGCCAGCAGCCATCGATCTACCAGCACAGATACGCAGTATTTT | CASSHRSTSTDTQYF
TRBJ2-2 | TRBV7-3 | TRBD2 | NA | TGTGCCAGCAGCTTAACCGGGAGCGGGACTGGCGGGGAGCTGTTTTTT | CASSLTGSGTGGELFF
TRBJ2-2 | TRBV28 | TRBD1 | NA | TGTGCCAGCAGGGAGAACAGGGGGCGCACCGGGGAGCTGTTTTTT | CASRENRGRTGELFF
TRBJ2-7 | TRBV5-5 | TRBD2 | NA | TGTGCCAGCCGGGCGGGGGGGGGCAAGTACGAGCAGTACTTC | CASRAGGGKYEQYF
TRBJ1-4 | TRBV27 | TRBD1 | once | TGTGCCAGCAGTGGAACAGGGGGTTGGTCTAATGAAAAACTGTTTTTT | CASSGTGGWSNEKLFF
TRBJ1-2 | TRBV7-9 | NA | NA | TGTGCCAGCAGTCAGTTCGAGAGGGCTGGCTACACCTTC | CASSQFERAGYTF
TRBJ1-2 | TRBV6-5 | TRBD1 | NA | TGTGCCAGCAGTCGGGACAGCGAATTCTATGGCTACACCTTC | CASSRDSEFYGYTF
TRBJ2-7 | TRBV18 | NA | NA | TGTGCCAGCTCAGGGGGCAAGGAAAAGCAGTACTTC | CASSGGKEKQYF
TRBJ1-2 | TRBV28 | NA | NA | TGTGCCAGCAGTTTAGGTCCAGGCAACTATGGCTACACCTTC | CASSLGPGNYGYTF
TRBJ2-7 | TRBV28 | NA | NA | TGTGCCAGCGGGGAACAGGGCCCCTTGTACGAGCAGTACTTC | CASGEQGPLYEQYF
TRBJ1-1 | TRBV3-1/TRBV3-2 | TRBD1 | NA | TGTGCCAGCAGCCACGCGACTGGACAGGGTGAAGCTTTCTTT | CASSHATGQGEAFF
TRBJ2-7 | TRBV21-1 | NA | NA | TGTGCCAGCAGCAAAGCGGGCCCCCAGGGAACCCCCGAGCAGTACTTC | CASSKAGPQGTPEQYF
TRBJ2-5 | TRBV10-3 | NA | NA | TGTGCCATCAGTGCTGGACAGCCGGACCAAGGAGAGACCCAGTACTTC | CAISAGQPDQGETQYF
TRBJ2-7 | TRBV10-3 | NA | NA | TGTGCCATCAGTGAGTCTACAGGGAGCTCCTACGAGCAGTACTTC | CAISESTGSSYEQYF
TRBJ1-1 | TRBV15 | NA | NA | TGTGCCACCAGCAGCCGGCGGGCCGGCTACACTGAAGCTTTCTTT | CATSSRRAGYTEAFF
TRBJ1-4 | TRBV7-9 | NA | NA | TGTGCCAGCAGCTTAGCGCGGGCAGCGGGTCTGTTTTTT | CASSLARAAGLFF
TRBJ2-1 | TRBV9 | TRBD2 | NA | TGTGCCAGCAGCGACCCTCTAGCGGGAGGGGTCCCCTACAATGAGCAGTTCTTC | CASSDPLAGGVPYNEQFF
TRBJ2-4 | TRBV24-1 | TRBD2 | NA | TGTGCCACCAGTGGACTAGCGGGAGGAATTCAGTACTTC | CATSGLAGGIQYF
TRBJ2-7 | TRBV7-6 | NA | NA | TGTGCCAGCAGCACCGACAGCTACGAGCAGTACTTC | CASSTDSYEQYF
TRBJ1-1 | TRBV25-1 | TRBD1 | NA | TGTGCCAGCAGTGCCGGGACAGGGGGCTATGGTGCTGAAGCTTTCTTT | CASSAGTGGYGAEAFF
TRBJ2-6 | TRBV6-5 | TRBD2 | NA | TGTGCCAGCGGAACTAGCGGGACAGGGGCCAACGTCCTGACTTTC | CASGTSGTGANVLTF
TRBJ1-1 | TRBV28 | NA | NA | TGTGCCAGCAGTCGTATCGGGGACACTGAAGCTTTCTTT | CASSRIGDTEAFF
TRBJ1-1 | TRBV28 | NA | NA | TGTGCCAGCAGATCAGGGGCCGGATATAACACTGAAGCTTTCTTT | CASRSGAGYNTEAFF
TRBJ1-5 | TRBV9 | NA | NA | TGTGCCAGCAGCGGCGGCGGGGGGGTTGGGCAGCCCCAGCATTTT | CASSGGGGVGQPQHF
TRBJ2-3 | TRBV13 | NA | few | TGTGCCAGCAGCCTTCACAGGGCCGGGGGGAACACAGATACGCAGTATTTT | CASSLHRAGGNTDTQYF
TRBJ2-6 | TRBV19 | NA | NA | TGTGCCAGTAGTAGAGTCTCTGGGGCCAACGTCCTGACTTTC | CASSRVSGANVLTF
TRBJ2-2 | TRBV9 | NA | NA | TGTGCCAGCAGCCGGGCCCAGGGCAGGGAGCTGTTTTTT | CASSRAQGRELFF
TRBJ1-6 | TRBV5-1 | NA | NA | TGCGCCAGCAGCTTGAGAGGGTTTGACTATTCACCCCTCCACTTT | CASSLRGFDYSPLHF
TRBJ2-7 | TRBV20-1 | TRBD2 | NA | TGCAGTGCTAGTCCGGGACTAGCCTCCTACGAGCAGTACTTC | CSASPGLASYEQYF
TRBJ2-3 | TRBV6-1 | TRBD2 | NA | TGTGCCAGCAGTGACCTAGCGGATAGCACAGATACGCAGTATTTT | CASSDLADSTDTQYF
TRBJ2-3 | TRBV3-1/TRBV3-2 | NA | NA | TGTGCCAGCACGACGAGCGGCATCACAGATACGCAGTATTTT | CASTTSGITDTQYF
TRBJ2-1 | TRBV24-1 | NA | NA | TGTGCCACCAGTGCACTGGGACTCCACAATGAGCAGTTCTTC | CATSALGLHNEQFF
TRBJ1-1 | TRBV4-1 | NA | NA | TGCGCCAGCAGCCAAGAGCCCGGAGCGGTTTTCAGGAACACTGAAGCTTTCTTT | CASSQEPGAVFRNTEAFF
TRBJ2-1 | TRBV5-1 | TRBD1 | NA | TGCGCCAGCAGCTGGACCGGGACAGGGGTAGTGAATGAGCAGTTCTTC | CASSWTGTGVVNEQFF
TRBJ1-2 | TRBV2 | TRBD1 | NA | TGTGCCAGCAGCGGACAGGGATATTATGGCTACACCTTC | CASSGQGYYGYTF
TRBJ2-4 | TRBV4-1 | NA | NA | TGCGCCAGCAGCCAATCTCTAAACATTCAGTACTTC | CASSQSLNIQYF
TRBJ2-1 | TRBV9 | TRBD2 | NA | TGTGCCAGCAGCGTAGCACTAGCGGGCTCCTACAATGAGCAGTTCTTC | CASSVALAGSYNEQFF
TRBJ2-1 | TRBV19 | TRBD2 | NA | TGTGCCAGTCAGTCTGGCGGGAGCTCCTACAATGAGCAGTTCTTC | CASQSGGSSYNEQFF
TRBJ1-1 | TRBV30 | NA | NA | TGTGCCTGGGCTGCACCAATCTATATGAACACTGAAGCTTTCTTT | CAWAAPIYMNTEAFF
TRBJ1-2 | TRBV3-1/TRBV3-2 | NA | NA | TGTGCCAGCAGCCAAGGGGGCCGGGGCTACACCTTC | CASSQGGRGYTF
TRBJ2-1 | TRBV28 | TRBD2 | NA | TGTGCCAGCATGGGGCAGAGCGGGAGTGGGGTGGGGAATGAGCAGTTCTTC | CASMGQSGSGVGNEQFF
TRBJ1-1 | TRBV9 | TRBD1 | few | TGTGCCAGCAGCGTAGGGACAGGGTTCACTGAAGCTTTCTTT | CASSVGTGFTEAFF
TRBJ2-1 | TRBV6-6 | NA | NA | TGTGCCAGCTCGTTTTACAATGAGCAGTTCTTC | CASSFYNEQFF
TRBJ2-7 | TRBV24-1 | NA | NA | TGTGCCACCAGTGATTCAAGGGAGAATCATATTGAGCAGTACTTC | CATSDSRENHIEQYF
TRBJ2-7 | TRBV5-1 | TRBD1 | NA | TGCGCCAGCAGCCCTGGACAGGTACAGTTTCGGTACGAGCAGTACTTC | CASSPGQVQFRYEQYF
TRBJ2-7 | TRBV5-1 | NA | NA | TGCGCCAGCAGCTTGGTCGAGAGGACAGGGAGGGAATTAACATACTACGAGCAGTACTTC | CASSLVERTGRELTYYEQYF